The 18 T cell receptor beta chains below were found in one sample sequenced in a study of T-cell reconstitution after alpha-beta-depleted transplantation in children (dated by TCRdb to about 2016). Library preparation employed PCR. Instrument on record: Illumina HiSeq 2500. TCR library preparation used molecular barcoding, with unique molecular identifiers applied to normalize quantification of the TCRbeta repertoire. TCRdb ran its own pipeline on the public reads, namely fastp trimming at Q25 and MiXCR clone calling, and kept in-frame beta chains. Each CDR3 protein appears once, grouped with its most common genes and DNA. For this sample the table gives fewer than 350,000 distinct CDR3 sequences, of which over 9% were detected only once. The top ten clonotypes cover 7.5% of the sample. In the paper's terms, the treatment or condition label means: allogeneic hematopoietic cell transplantation with graft depleted of TCRalphabeta T cells and CD19 B cells.

Sequences were derived from PBMCs, sampled before TCRalphabeta/CD19-depleted stem cell transplant. These receptors were collected from a boy under two years old with acute myeloid leukemia, due to receive a stem cell transplant.

This clonotype was observed at least ten times. The chain combines TRBV6-5 with TRBJ2-2; 7 bases are a match to TRBD1. J lost 6 bases, V lost 2 bases, and 3 bases had no gene match. Germline CDR1 is MNHEY and CDR2 is SVGAGI. This CDR3 has 14 residues. CDR3: CASSYDRAAGELFF. The CDR3 DNA reads as TGTGCCAGCAGTTACGACAGGGCGGCCGGGGAGCTGTTTTTT.

V and J are TRBV12-3 or TRBV12-4 and TRBJ1-5; D gene uncertain. V was cut by 2 bases and J by 3 bases, with 14 bases left in between. This CDR3 region has 16 residues. CDR3 region: CASSLLLGSYNQPQHF. In DNA, the CDR3 is TGTGCCAGCAGTTTACTATTAGGGAGCTACAATCAGCCCCAGCATTTT.

CDR3 residues: CAISEPGQGYNEQFF. The CDR3, as DNA: TGTGCCATCAGTGAGCCGGGACAGGGTTACAATGAGCAGTTCTTC. This chain joins TRBV10-3 and TRBJ2-1; 9 positions match TRBD1. Germline V gene lookup returns CDR1 ENHRY and CDR2 SYGVKD. Unmatched junction bases numbered 3, after V lost 2 bases and J lost 4 bases. The CDR3 is 15 residues long.

V gene TRBV5-1 combines with J gene TRBJ2-3; 9 nucleotides line up with TRBD2. CDR1 is SGHRS, CDR2 YFSETQ, per germline. After removal of 0 bases from V and 1 base from J, the junction contained 6 bases not matched to a gene. This CDR3 comprises 17 residues. Here the CDR3 DNA reads TGCGCCAGCAGCTTGGGGTTAGCGGGAGCTCGCACAGATACGCAGTATTTT. Its translation is CASSLGLAGARTDTQYF.

Only a few counts were recorded for this clonotype. The chain has TRBV4-3 and TRBJ2-7; D uncertain. V was pared by 0 bases and J by 3 bases, with 9 bases between. This CDR3 comprises 14 residues. CDR1 is LGHNA, CDR2 YSLEER, per germline. The CDR3 region has the DNA TGCGCCAGCAGCCAAGATTGGCTCTTCTACGAGCAGTACTTC. Translating it yields CASSQDWLFYEQYF.

This clonotype came up many times. The chain uses TRBV12-3 or TRBV12-4 and TRBJ2-2; a weak D match, TRBD1 (5 bases). This CDR3 has 12 amino acids. V was shortened by 10 bases and J by 6 bases, with 12 bases between the two germline ends. The CDR3 here is CATQGQAGELFF. The DNA of the CDR3 is TGTGCCACCCAGGGTCAGGCCGGGGAGCTGTTTTTT.

Regarding this clonotype: A read error may explain this, as a much larger clone is one base away. The rearrangement links TRBV5-1 to TRBJ2-1; 9 bases map to TRBD2. The CDR3 spans 15 residues. From germline, CDR1 is SGHRS and CDR2 YFSETQ. The J segment lost 3 bases and the V segment lost 5 bases, leaving 6 bases of the junction unmatched. The CDR3 nucleotides read TGCGCCAGCAGTCGAGCGGGGGGCTTCTACAATGAGCAGTTCTTC. Protein sequence: CASSRAGGFYNEQFF.

This clonotype was observed a few times. The chain carries TRBV5-6 and TRBJ2-7; 8 bases are a match to TRBD2. The CDR3 is 14 amino acids. Losses at the gene ends were 3 bases for V and 2 bases for J; bases not matched to a gene: 4. Germline-derived CDR1 and CDR2 are SGHDT and YYEEEE. CDR3 loop: CASSSGGAAYEQYF. CDR3 DNA: TGTGCCAGCAGCTCGGGGGGGGCCGCCTACGAGCAGTACTTC.

This clonotype has ten or more counts. The chain joins TRBV9 to TRBJ2-7; the D gene is possibly TRBD1 (5 bases). Between the trimmed V and J ends, which lost 6 bases and 0 bases, there was a span of 13 bases. In germline, CDR1 is SGDLS, CDR2 YYNGEE. CDR3 length: 14 amino acids. CDR3 residues: CASNKGPNSYEQYF. CDR3 in DNA: TGTGCCAGCAATAAGGGGCCGAACTCCTACGAGCAGTACTTC.

This clonotype showed up many times. The rearrangement joins TRBV29-1 to TRBJ2-4; D is ambiguous. The V end was cut by 2 bases, the J end by 1 base, with 9 bases between. Germline CDR1 SQVTM, CDR2 ANQGSEA. There are 14 residues in the CDR3. The CDR3, as DNA: TGCAGCGTTGAAAGAGACCTCGCCAAAAACATTCAGTACTTC. As protein: CSVERDLAKNIQYF.

This clonotype was found many times. The chain carries TRBV7-2 and TRBJ1-4; perhaps TRBD1 as D (5 bases). Trimming removed 5 bases from V and 1 base from J, with 11 bases in between. Per germline, CDR1 SGHTA and CDR2 FQGNSA. The CDR3 length is 15 residues. CDR3 protein: CASSPGGRTNEKLFF. CDR3 bases: TGTGCCAGCAGCCCTGGGGGGAGAACTAATGAAAAACTGTTTTTT.

This chain links TRBV7-8 with TRBJ1-6, with D hard to call. This CDR3 has 14 residues. V gave up 2 bases and J gave up 7 bases, with 9 bases separating them. Germline assignment: CDR1 SGHVS and CDR2 FQNEAQ. CDR3 bases: TGTGCCAGCAGCTTACGGACTGTCAATTCACCCCTCCACTTT. Protein sequence: CASSLRTVNSPLHF.

This clonotype was recorded many times. The gene calls are TRBV5-1 and TRBJ2-2; D unclear. The V end lost 2 bases, the J end lost 0 bases, and 8 bases lay between the germline ends. CDR3 size: 15 residues. Germline V gene lookup returns CDR1 SGHRS and CDR2 YFSETQ. CDR3 DNA: TGCGCCAGCAGCTTTTCCGCCTCGAACACCGGGGAGCTGTTTTTT. Its protein is CASSFSASNTGELFF.

This clonotype was picked up a small number of times. The chain couples TRBV7-9 to TRBJ1-1; D is possibly TRBD1 (5 bases). Trimming took off 5 bases at V and 7 bases at J, with 11 bases between the two ends. The CDR3 spans 12 residues. Per germline, CDR1 SEHNR and CDR2 FQNEAQ (reference sequence). The CDR3: CASSPQTVEAFF. In DNA form, the CDR3 reads TGTGCCAGCAGCCCCCAGACAGTTGAAGCTTTCTTT.

This clonotype was counted ten times or more. This chain uses TRBV7-2 with TRBJ2-2; 10 nucleotides agree with TRBD2. Germline V gene lookup returns CDR1 SGHTA and CDR2 FQGNSA. V was clipped by 3 bases and J by 4 bases; unmatched bases: 5. The CDR3 is made up of 16 amino acids. This CDR3 is CASSFPSGRGTGELFF. The CDR3 region has the DNA TGTGCCAGCAGCTTCCCAAGCGGGAGGGGCACCGGGGAGCTGTTTTTT. The full variable domain, in which reference TRBV7-2 and TRBJ2-2 provide the parts outside the CDR3, is GAGVSQSPSNKVTEKGKDVELRCDPISGHTALYWYRQSLGQGLEFLIYFQGNSAPDKSGLPSDRFSAERTGGSVSTLTIQRTQQEDSAVYLCASSFPSGRGTGELFFGEGSRLTVL.

This clonotype was picked up a small number of times. The rearrangement joins TRBV15 to TRBJ2-7; 7 bases match TRBD2. The germline CDR1 and CDR2 sequences are LNHNV and YYDKDF (reference sequence). After removal of 1 base from V and 2 bases from J, the junction contained 5 bases not matched to a gene. The CDR3 sequence is 15 residues long. The CDR3: CATSRGAGSPYEQYF. DNA for the CDR3: TGTGCCACCAGCAGAGGAGCGGGGAGCCCCTACGAGCAGTACTTC.

This clonotype was seen ten or more times. The V gene is TRBV28, the J gene TRBJ2-3, with TRBD1 matching 10 bases. The CDR3 consists of 14 residues. The germline V gene encodes CDR1 MDHEN and CDR2 SYDVKM. After removal of 3 bases from V and 7 bases from J, the junction contained 4 bases not matched to a gene. CDR3 protein: CASSFRDRGHTQYF. In DNA, the CDR3 is TGTGCCAGCAGTTTCCGGGACAGGGGACATACGCAGTATTTT.

This clonotype has at least ten counts. This chain connects TRBV21-1 to TRBJ1-1; whether TRBD1, the table's D call, matches the DNA was not checked. TRBV21-1 is reported as a pseudogene. CDR3 length: 16 amino acids. The DNA of the CDR3 is TGTGCCAGCAGCAACACGACAGGGACCATGAACACTGAAGCTTTCTTT. Translation gives CASSNTTGTMNTEAFF.